This TCR beta chain originates from a study of breast tumors, draining lymph nodes, adjacent tissues. In TCRdb, the multiplex PCR reads were re-called with MiXCR into one record per CDR3 protein. The table includes around 140,000 distinct CDR3 sequences, approximately 20% detected once. V was clipped by 7 bases and J by 2 bases; unmatched bases: 4. Per the germline V gene, CDR1 is MNHEY and CDR2 is SMNVEV (reference sequence). The CDR3 is 14 residues long. Samples came from axillary lymph nodes draining the breast cancer. At least ten counts were recorded for this clonotype. The receptor was isolated from a female donor with breast cancer. Some clones in this sample may be carry-over from other donors' samples. The specimen sequenced was axillary lymph node tissue. This chain connects TRBV27 to TRBJ2-7; 11 nucleotides align to TRBD1. CDR3: CASKRTGGAYEQYF. The CDR3 DNA reads as TGTGCCAGCAAACGGACAGGGGGCGCCTACGAGCAGTACTTC.